The next 20 T cell receptor beta chains were all read from a single sample in a study of T cell responses to AZD1222 COVID-19 vaccine. Libraries were prepared by immunoSEQ multiplex PCR; TCRdb keeps only in-frame clonotypes and omits some of them. The sample consists of fewer than 120,000 clones, under 95% of them appearing once. This sample comprised peripheral blood, obtained on day 0 of AZD1222 vaccination. Receptors originate from an adult in good health.

In DNA form, the CDR3 reads TGTGCCAGCAGCCCCCTCCGGGAGACCCAGTACTTC. Protein sequence: CASSPLRETQYF. The gene calls are TRBV7-8 and TRBJ2-5; D is ambiguous. Trimming removed 5 bases from V and 5 bases from J, with 9 bases in between. This CDR3 has 12 residues. The V gene's germline CDR1 is SGHVS and CDR2 FQNEAQ.

The chain recombines TRBV2 with TRBJ1-4, with D unclear. Germline CDR1 is SNHLY and CDR2 is FYNNEI. Trimming shortened V by 8 bases and J by 8 bases, and 18 bases separated the two germline ends. This CDR3 is built from 14 residues. CDR3 in DNA: TGTGCCAGCCGAAGAGGAGGGTTGGGGGAAAAACTGTTTTTT. Translation gives CASRRGGLGEKLFF.

This clone was picked up one time. The chain carries TRBV7-9 and TRBJ1-5; D is unresolved. The CDR3 is 15 residues long. Germline loops: CDR1 SEHNR, CDR2 FQNEAQ (reference sequence). The V gene lost 5 bases and the J gene lost 7 bases, with 18 bases spanning the gap. This CDR3 is CASSPDGGYGQPQHF. CDR3 coding DNA: TGTGCCAGCAGCCCAGATGGAGGCTATGGGCAGCCCCAGCATTTT.

V and J are TRBV29-1 and TRBJ2-7, with a tentative D call TRBD1 (5 bases). The V and J ends lost 4 bases and 3 bases respectively, with 13 bases between them. Germline V gene data show CDR1 as SQVTM and CDR2 as ANQGSEA. The CDR3 has 13 residues. CDR3 sequence (DNA): TGCAGCGTTGTGGCCGACAGTCGCTACGAGCAGTACTTC. This codes for CSVVADSRYEQYF.

Remarks on this clone: At one boundary the junction diverges from the germline segment, which might be a read error. The V call is TRBV24-1, the J call TRBJ1-6, with 7 bases that match TRBD1. This CDR3 has 14 residues. The germline V gene encodes CDR1 KGHDR and CDR2 SFDVKD. CDR3 in DNA: TGTGCCACCAGTAAGGGGCAGGGGGATTCCCCCCTCCACTTT. It yields the protein CATSKGQGDSPLHF.

Only one count was recorded for this clone. The rearrangement uses TRBV6-5 and TRBJ1-2; no clear D. Between the trimmed V and J ends, which lost 0 bases and 4 bases, there was a span of 6 bases. Per the germline V gene, CDR1 is MNHEY and CDR2 is SVGAGI. This CDR3 is 13 amino acids long. The CDR3: CASSYSARYGYTF. The CDR3 DNA reads TGTGCCAGCAGTTACTCCGCACGCTATGGCTACACCTTC.

The chain couples TRBV30 to TRBJ1-2; D gene unclear. Trimming took 1 base from V and 3 from J, leaving 15 bases between them. CDR3 size: 15 residues. CDR1 is GTSNPN, CDR2 SVGIG, per germline (reference sequence). The CDR3 DNA follows: TGTGCCTGGAGTGGGGTTTTAATTAGAGACTATGGCTACACCTTC. This sequence encodes CAWSGVLIRDYGYTF.

DNA of the CDR3: TGTGCCAGCAGTTCCCTGACGGCGATTAATGAAAAACTGTTTTTT. As protein: CASSSLTAINEKLFF. J is TRBJ1-4 and V is TRBV28; D remains unclear. This CDR3 has 15 amino acids. V dropped 4 bases and J dropped 4 bases, with 13 bases sitting between them. The germline V gene encodes CDR1 MDHEN and CDR2 SYDVKM.

The chain is built from TRBV6-1 and TRBJ1-1; D possibly corresponds to TRBD1 (6 bases). V was cut by 0 bases and J by 9 bases, with 20 bases left in between. Germline V CDR1 and CDR2: MNHNS, SASEGT. The CDR3 runs 16 residues. CDR3 amino acids: CASSEASSDRGLQAFF. CDR3 sequence (DNA): TGTGCCAGCAGTGAAGCCTCTTCCGACCGGGGGCTGCAAGCTTTCTTT.

The CDR3 loop is CASSPRTGSYEQYF. In DNA, the CDR3 is TGTGCCAGCAGCCCTCGGACAGGTTCCTACGAGCAGTACTTC. The chain joins TRBV9 to TRBJ2-7; 7 bases align to TRBD1. Germline V gives CDR1 SGDLS, CDR2 YYNGEE. The CDR3 contains 14 residues. V gave up 4 bases and J gave up 1 base; unmatched junction bases: 5.

J is TRBJ2-7 and V is TRBV20-1; D might be TRBD1 (6 bases). V was trimmed by 3 bases and J by 2 bases, leaving 11 bases between them. CDR1 and CDR2 from the germline V gene are DFQATT and SNEGSKA (reference sequence). The length of the CDR3 is 13 residues. The CDR3 loop is CSASYRDTYEQYF. The DNA of the CDR3 is TGCAGTGCTAGTTATCGGGACACCTACGAGCAGTACTTC.

A note on this clone: Different DNA sequences within this sample yield the same CDR3. CDR3: CASSPQETQYF. The CDR3 DNA is TGTGCCAGCTCACCTCAAGAGACCCAGTACTTC. The chain employs TRBV18 and TRBJ2-5; D call uncertain. The CDR3 is made up of 11 amino acids. Germline CDR1 KGHSH, CDR2 LQKENI. Between the trimmed V and J ends, which lost 3 bases and 2 bases, there was a span of 1 base.

V gene TRBV11-1 combines with J gene TRBJ2-6, with D possibly being TRBD2 (7 bases). V lost 5 bases and J lost 1, with 12 bases in between. Looked up from germline, CDR1 is SGHAT and CDR2 is FQDESV (reference sequence). This CDR3 has 16 residues. The CDR3 loop is CASSNEGGSGANVLTF. CDR3 in DNA: TGTGCCAGCAGCAACGAGGGGGGGTCTGGGGCCAACGTCCTGACTTTC.

This sequence joins TRBV5-6 and TRBJ2-1; 10 nucleotides align to TRBD1. CDR3 length equals 18 residues. CDR1 and CDR2 from the germline V gene are SGHDT and YYEEEE. Trimming cost V 6 bases and J 1 base; bases outside gene matches: 13. CDR3 sequence reads: CASTDPGQGFGSYNEQFF. The CDR3 region has the DNA TGTGCCAGCACCGATCCGGGACAGGGGTTCGGTTCCTACAATGAGCAGTTCTTC.

The chain is built from TRBV28 and TRBJ1-2; D gene uncertain. Germline V CDR1 and CDR2: MDHEN, SYDVKM. V was shortened by 6 bases and J by 5 bases, with 7 bases between the two germline ends. This CDR3 region has 11 residues. Here the CDR3 reads CASSYVYGYTF. CDR3 nucleotides: TGTGCCAGCAGCTATGTTTATGGCTACACCTTC.

The V and J genes are TRBV7-9 and TRBJ2-5; 13 positions agree with TRBD2. Germline trimming cut 3 bases from V and 2 bases from J; bases unmatched to any gene: 9. The CDR3 totals 18 residues. Germline CDR1 SEHNR, CDR2 FQNEAQ (reference sequence). For the CDR3, the DNA is TGTGCCAGCAGCTTCGGGACTAGCGGGGTTCTATTACAAGAGACCCAGTACTTC. This gives the protein CASSFGTSGVLLQETQYF.

This clone occurred once. The V gene is TRBV6-5, the J gene TRBJ2-7; weak D call: TRBD1 (6 bases). Germline CDR1 MNHEY, CDR2 SVGAGI. V was cut by 6 bases and J by 0 bases, with 12 bases left in between. This CDR3 is 14 amino acids long. The CDR3 loop is CASSAQGSSYEQYF. As DNA, the CDR3 is TGTGCCAGCAGCGCCCAGGGGAGCTCCTACGAGCAGTACTTC.

The chain combines TRBV14 with TRBJ2-1; possible D gene TRBD1, 6 bases. Trimming pared 2 bases from V and 0 bases from J, leaving 17 bases between. Germline CDR1 and CDR2: SGHDN and FVKESK. The CDR3 loop spans 18 amino acids. The CDR3 coding sequence is TGTGCCAGCAGCCAATGGTCGGGACATATGAGCTCCTACAATGAGCAGTTCTTC. Translating it yields CASSQWSGHMSSYNEQFF.

CDR3: CASSPYRGEQYF. The CDR3 DNA follows: TGTGCCAGCAGCCCATACAGAGGTGAGCAGTACTTC. V is TRBV7-2 and J is TRBJ2-7; no definite D call. The ends were cut back, 5 bases at V and 7 bases at J, with 12 bases in the middle. The germline gives CDR1 SGHTA, CDR2 FQGNSA. The CDR3 has 12 amino acids.

The CDR3 DNA follows: TGTGCCAGTAGTACGGGTTGGACGAACACCGGGGAGCTGTTTTTT. This sequence encodes CASSTGWTNTGELFF. The chain recombines TRBV19 with TRBJ2-2; no clear D gene. The CDR3 length is 15 residues. V lost 4 bases and J lost 0, with 9 bases in between. Looked up from germline, CDR1 is LNHDA and CDR2 is SQIVND (reference sequence).